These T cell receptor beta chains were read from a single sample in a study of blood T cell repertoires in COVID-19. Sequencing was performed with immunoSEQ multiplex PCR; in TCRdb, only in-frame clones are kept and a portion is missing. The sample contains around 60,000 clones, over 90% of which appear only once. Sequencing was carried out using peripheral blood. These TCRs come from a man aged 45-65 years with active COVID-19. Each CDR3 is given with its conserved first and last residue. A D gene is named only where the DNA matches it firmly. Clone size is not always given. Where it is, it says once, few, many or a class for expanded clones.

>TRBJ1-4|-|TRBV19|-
CASSQGIPNEKLFF
TGTGCCAGTAGCCAGGGGATACCTAATGAAAAACTGTTTTTT
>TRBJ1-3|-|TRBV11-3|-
CASSLDNSQFSGNTIYF
TGTGCCAGCAGCTTAGATAATTCTCAGTTCTCTGGAAACACCATATATTTT
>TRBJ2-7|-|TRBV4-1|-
CASSQDRETSKSYEQYF
TGCGCCAGCAGCCAAGATCGAGAGACTAGTAAGTCCTACGAGCAGTACTTC
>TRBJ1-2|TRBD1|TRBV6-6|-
CASSRDSSRDYTF
TGTGCCAGCAGTCGGGACAGCTCACGGGACTACACCTTC
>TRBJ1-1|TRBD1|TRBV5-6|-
CASSSGGRRTEAFF
TGTGCCAGCAGCTCAGGGGGACGGCGGACTGAAGCTTTCTTT
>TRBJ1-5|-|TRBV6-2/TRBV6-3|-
CASSDRGDQPQHF
TGTGCCAGCAGCGACCGGGGGGATCAGCCCCAGCATTTT
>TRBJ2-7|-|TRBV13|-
CASSLGSGRSNDEQYF
TGTGCCAGCAGCTTAGGTTCCGGGAGAAGTAACGACGAGCAGTACTTC
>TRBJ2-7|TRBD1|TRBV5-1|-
CASSLDLTGGLDEQYF
TGCGCCAGCAGCTTGGATCTGACAGGGGGATTGGACGAGCAGTACTTC
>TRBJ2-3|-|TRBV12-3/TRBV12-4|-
CASSFSRDTQYF
TGTGCCAGCAGTTTTTCGAGAGATACGCAGTATTTT
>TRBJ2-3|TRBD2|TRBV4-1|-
CASSQRALAETTDTQYF
TGCGCCAGCAGCCAACGGGCCCTAGCGGAGACCACAGATACGCAGTATTTT
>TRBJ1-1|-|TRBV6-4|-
CASSDTFLRGKAFF
TGTGCCAGCAGTGACACGTTTCTTAGGGGGAAAGCTTTCTTT
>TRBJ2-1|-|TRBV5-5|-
CASSLAPGGYNEQFF
TGTGCCAGCAGCTTGGCCCCAGGGGGGTACAATGAGCAGTTCTTC
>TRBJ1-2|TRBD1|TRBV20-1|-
CSASRATGGNYGYTF
TGCAGTGCTAGTAGGGCAACAGGGGGAAACTATGGCTACACCTTC
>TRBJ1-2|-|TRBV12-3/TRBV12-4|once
CASSLQVGYGYTF
TGTGCCAGCAGTTTACAGGTGGGCTATGGCTACACCTTC
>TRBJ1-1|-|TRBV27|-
CASSLVRGGTEAFF
TGTGCCAGCAGTTTGGTCCGGGGAGGGACTGAAGCTTTCTTT
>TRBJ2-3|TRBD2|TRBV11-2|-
CASSLMAGGLDTQYF
TGTGCCAGCAGCTTAATGGCGGGGGGCCTAGATACGCAGTATTTT
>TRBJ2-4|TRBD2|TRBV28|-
CASLGLAGGQGENIQYF
TGTGCCAGCTTGGGACTAGCGGGGGGGCAGGGTGAAAACATTCAGTACTTC
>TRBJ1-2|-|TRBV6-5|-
CASSSRTWGGYTF
TGTGCCAGCAGTTCGAGGACGTGGGGAGGGTACACCTTC
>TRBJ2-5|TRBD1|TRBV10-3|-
CAISRQGQETQYF
TGTGCCATCTCAAGACAGGGACAAGAGACCCAGTACTTC
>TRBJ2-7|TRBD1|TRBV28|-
CASSRTGYEQYF
TGTGCCAGCAGCCGGACAGGCTACGAGCAGTACTTC
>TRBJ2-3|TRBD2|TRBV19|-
CASSTRLADTQYF
TGTGCCAGTAGTACGAGACTAGCCGATACGCAGTATTTT
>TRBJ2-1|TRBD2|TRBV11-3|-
CASSPFKAGGSNEQFF
TGTGCCAGCAGCCCTTTTAAAGCGGGGGGATCCAATGAGCAGTTCTTC
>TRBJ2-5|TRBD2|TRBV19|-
CASRRLAGETQYF
TGTGCCAGTAGACGACTAGCGGGAGAGACCCAGTACTTC
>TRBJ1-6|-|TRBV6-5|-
CASSNRGDWGSPLHF
TGTGCCAGCAGTAACCGGGGGGACTGGGGATCACCCCTCCACTTT
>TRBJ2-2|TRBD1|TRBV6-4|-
CASSDSLRGRINTGELFF
TGTGCCAGCAGTGACTCCCTCAGGGGGCGCATCAACACCGGGGAGCTGTTTTTT
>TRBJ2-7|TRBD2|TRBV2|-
CASSGGLAGAYEQYF
TGTGCCAGCAGTGGGGGACTAGCGGGTGCCTACGAGCAGTACTTC
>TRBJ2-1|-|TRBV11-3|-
CASTEGGGAYNEQFF
TGTGCCAGCACCGAAGGAGGGGGCGCCTACAATGAGCAGTTCTTC
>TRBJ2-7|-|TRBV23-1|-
CASSQSPDRNYEQYF
TGCGCCAGCAGTCAAAGCCCGGACAGAAATTACGAGCAGTACTTC
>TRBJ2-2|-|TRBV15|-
CATSRSQGNTGELFF
TGTGCCACCAGCCGATCTCAGGGCAACACCGGGGAGCTGTTTTTT
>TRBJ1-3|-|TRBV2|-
CASSVFPGAGNTIYF
TGTGCCAGCAGTGTTTTTCCAGGGGCGGGAAACACCATATATTTT
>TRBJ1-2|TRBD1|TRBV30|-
CAWSRTGTNGYTF
TGTGCCTGGAGTCGGACAGGGACGAACGGCTACACCTTC
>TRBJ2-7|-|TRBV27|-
CATKRDIHYEQYF
TGTGCCACTAAACGGGACATTCACTACGAGCAGTACTTC
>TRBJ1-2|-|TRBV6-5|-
CASRLGGVRVSYTF
TGTGCCAGCCGCCTGGGGGGGGTCCGGGTTAGCTACACCTTC
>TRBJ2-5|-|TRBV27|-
CASSTRTVQETQYF
TGTGCCAGCAGTACGAGGACAGTTCAAGAGACCCAGTACTTC
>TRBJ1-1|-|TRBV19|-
CASSISSDGEAFF
TGTGCCAGTAGTATAAGTTCAGATGGTGAAGCTTTCTTT
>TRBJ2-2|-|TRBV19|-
CASTAGINTGELFF
TGTGCCAGTACGGCGGGAATTAACACCGGGGAGCTGTTTTTT
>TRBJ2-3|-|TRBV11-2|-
CASSLGSGLTDTQYF
TGTGCCAGCAGCTTAGGCTCCGGACTGACAGATACGCAGTATTTT
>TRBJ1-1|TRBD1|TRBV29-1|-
CSAAGTGVPRRGMTEAFF
TGCAGCGCTGCCGGGACAGGGGTCCCCCGTCGGGGAATGACTGAAGCTTTCTTT
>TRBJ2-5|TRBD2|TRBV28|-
CASSPPSGEIQETQYF
TGTGCCAGCAGTCCCCCTAGCGGGGAAATCCAAGAGACCCAGTACTTC
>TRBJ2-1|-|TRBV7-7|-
CASSLRQPLNEQFF
TGTGCTAGCAGCCTCAGACAGCCCCTCAATGAGCAGTTCTTC
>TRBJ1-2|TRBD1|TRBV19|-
CASTYDRDYGYTF
TGTGCCAGTACCTACGACAGGGACTATGGCTACACCTTC
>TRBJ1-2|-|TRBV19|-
CASSFATGQGGYTF
TGTGCCAGTAGTTTCGCCACCGGACAAGGGGGCTACACCTTC
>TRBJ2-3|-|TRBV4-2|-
CASSQPEGLDTQYF
TGTGCCAGCAGCCAACCGGAGGGCTTAGATACGCAGTATTTT
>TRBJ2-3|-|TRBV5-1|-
CASSLVSGRADTQYF
TGCGCCAGCAGCTTGGTGTCTGGGCGGGCAGATACGCAGTATTTT
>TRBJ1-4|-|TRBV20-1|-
CSAERGEKLFF
TGCAGTGCTGAGCGGGGGGAAAAACTGTTTTTT
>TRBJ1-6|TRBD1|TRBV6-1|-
CASSEDRGLRNSPLHF
TGTGCCAGCAGTGAGGACAGGGGGCTGCGGAATTCACCCCTCCACTTT
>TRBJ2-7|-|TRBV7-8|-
CASSLAEAPMSYEQYF
TGTGCCAGCAGCTTAGCGGAGGCGCCAATGTCCTACGAGCAGTACTTC
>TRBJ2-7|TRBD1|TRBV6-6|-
CASSTGTGGDEQYF
TGTGCCAGCAGTACCGGGACAGGGGGCGACGAGCAGTACTTC
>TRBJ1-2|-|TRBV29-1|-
CSVRGGGGYTF
TGCAGCGTTCGGGGGGGAGGAGGCTACACCTTC
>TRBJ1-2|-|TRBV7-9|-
CASSFRFSGYTF
TGTGCCAGCAGCTTTCGGTTTAGTGGCTACACCTTC
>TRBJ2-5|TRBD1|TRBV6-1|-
CASSEWLRGPQETQYF
TGTGCCAGCAGTGAATGGTTGAGGGGGCCCCAAGAGACCCAGTACTTC
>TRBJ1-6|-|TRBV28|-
CASRSGQRRLSPLHF
TGTGCCAGCAGATCGGGACAACGGAGACTTTCACCCCTCCACTTT
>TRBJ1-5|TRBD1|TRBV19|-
CASSTLGQGHQPQHF
TGTGCCAGTAGTACCCTAGGACAGGGCCATCAGCCCCAGCATTTT
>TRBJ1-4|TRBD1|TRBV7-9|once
CASSYSGQGPEKLFF
TGTGCCAGCAGCTATTCGGGACAGGGGCCGGAAAAACTGTTTTTT
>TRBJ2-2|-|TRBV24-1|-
CATSDFWAAGELFF
TGTGCCACCAGTGATTTTTGGGCAGCTGGGGAGCTGTTTTTT